What follows are 23 T cell receptor beta chains derived from one specimen sequenced in a study of OX40 agonist ivuxolimab in advanced cancers. Assay: immunoSEQ multiplex PCR; the TCRdb copy retains only in-frame clones and omits some. The sample has around 41,000 clones, around 90% seen once; the top ten hold around 12%. Sample: CD4+ or CD8+ T cells sorted from blood, taken in a trial of the OX40 agonist ivuxolimab. Every receptor here comes from an adult with an advanced solid tumor such as melanoma, head and neck, liver or kidney cancer.

This chain links TRBV11-3 with TRBJ2-5, with D unresolved. The CDR3 totals 13 residues. V dropped 0 bases and J dropped 9 bases, with 11 bases sitting between them. In germline, CDR1 is SGHNT, CDR2 YENEEA. CDR3 region: CASSLDHAQAQYF. The CDR3 DNA sequence: TGTGCCAGCAGCTTAGATCACGCGCAGGCCCAGTACTTC.

The chain has TRBV6-1 and TRBJ2-7, with TRBD1 identical over 7 bases. The CDR3 length is 13 residues. The V gene's germline CDR1 is MNHNS and CDR2 SASEGT. J gave up 5 bases and V 1 base, and 2 bases lay outside the gene matches. The CDR3 reads CASSEVGTDEQYF. For the CDR3, the DNA is TGTGCCAGCAGTGAAGTCGGGACAGACGAGCAGTACTTC.

This chain connects TRBV5-4 to TRBJ1-2; no clear D. Trimming took 7 bases from V and 8 from J, leaving 18 bases between them. Germline V CDR1 and CDR2: SGHNT, YYREEE (reference sequence). The CDR3 totals 13 residues. Here the CDR3 reads CASSPFPGEGYTF. DNA for the CDR3: TGTGCCAGCTCCCCCTTCCCGGGCGAGGGCTACACCTTC.

V usage is TRBV6-1 and J usage is TRBJ1-5, with D tentatively TRBD1 (6 bases). The CDR3 extends over 14 amino acids. The ends were cut back, 4 bases at V and 9 bases at J, with 16 bases in the middle. The V gene's germline CDR1 is MNHNS and CDR2 SASEGT. The CDR3 bases are TGTGCCAGCAGTGCTGGGGGGGGGCCGCGGCCCCAGCATTTT. Protein: CASSAGGGPRPQHF.

The chain has TRBV27 and TRBJ2-1; D uncertain. Per the germline V gene, CDR1 is MNHEY and CDR2 is SMNVEV (reference sequence). V was clipped by 2 bases and J by 7 bases, with 15 bases between them. The CDR3 consists of 15 residues. The CDR3 coding sequence is TGTGCCAGCAGTTTAGGCACTACCCTGGGGAATGAGCAGTTCTTC. The encoded protein is CASSLGTTLGNEQFF.

The V and J genes are TRBV6-1 and TRBJ1-2; D gene ambiguous. CDR1 and CDR2 from the germline V gene are MNHNS and SASEGT. This CDR3 has 11 amino acids. V was trimmed by 8 bases and J by 8 bases, leaving 12 bases between them. CDR3 bases: TGTGCCAGCCACGGGTTGGGAGGCTACACCTTC. It is translated as CASHGLGGYTF.

The chain combines TRBV27 with TRBJ2-1, with D perhaps matching TRBD1 or TRBD2 (5 bases each). CDR1 and CDR2 from the germline V gene are MNHEY and SMNVEV (reference sequence). V lost 3 bases and J 0 bases, leaving 12 bases between the germline ends. This CDR3 is 16 amino acids long. Written as DNA, the CDR3 is TGTGCCAGCAGTTTTTTACCAGGGAGCTCCTACAATGAGCAGTTCTTC. Amino acids: CASSFLPGSSYNEQFF.

The genes are TRBV27 and TRBJ1-5; a possible D gene is TRBD1 (6 bases). The length of the CDR3 is 12 residues. Germline CDR1 MNHEY, CDR2 SMNVEV (reference sequence). Deletions cut 5 bases from V and 7 bases from J, with 9 bases between. This CDR3 is CASSRGRQPQHF. The CDR3 DNA sequence: TGTGCCAGCAGTCGGGGGCGGCAGCCCCAGCATTTT.

V and J are TRBV6-6 and TRBJ1-2; possibly TRBD1 for D (5 bases). Germline V gene lookup returns CDR1 MNHNY and CDR2 SVGAGI (reference sequence). This CDR3 spans 13 amino acids. Trimming took off 5 bases at V and 6 bases at J, with 13 bases between the two ends. The CDR3 loop reads CASSPRGVDGYTF. Here the CDR3 DNA reads TGTGCCAGCAGTCCCCGGGGGGTAGATGGCTACACCTTC.

V and J are TRBV27 and TRBJ2-5, with 9 positions matching TRBD1. Per the germline V gene, CDR1 is MNHEY and CDR2 is SMNVEV (reference sequence). Unmatched junction bases numbered 13, after V lost 7 bases and J lost 4 bases. The CDR3 extends over 16 amino acids. The CDR3 DNA reads TGTGCCAGCATCCATCTCCCCGGGACAGGGAGAGAGACCCAGTACTTC. Protein: CASIHLPGTGRETQYF.

J is TRBJ2-3 and V is TRBV4-2; D unclear. The CDR3 is made up of 14 amino acids. The germline V and J ends were trimmed by 1 base and 5 bases, with 10 bases remaining between them. Germline values: CDR1 LGHNA, CDR2 YNFKEQ. Written as DNA, the CDR3 is TGTGCCAGCAGCCAAGCGAACTTCAAAGATACGCAGTATTTT. This encodes CASSQANFKDTQYF.

A remark on this clone: Other DNA sequences of this sample code for an identical CDR3. The chain uses TRBV9 and TRBJ2-3, with TRBD1 as a possible D gene (7 bases). The CDR3 is made up of 15 amino acids. Germline V gene data show CDR1 as SGDLS and CDR2 as YYNGEE. Deletions cut 5 bases from V and 6 bases from J, with 19 bases between. CDR3 in DNA: TGTGCCAGCAGTCTAGGGCCAGGGGGGACGGATACGCAGTATTTT. It yields the protein CASSLGPGGTDTQYF.

The V call is TRBV7-2, the J call TRBJ1-2; TRBD1 matches at 10 bases. CDR1 and CDR2 (germline): SGHTA, FQGNSA. The CDR3 spans 16 residues. Trimming removed 2 bases from V and 6 bases from J; junction bases left unmatched: 9. The CDR3 DNA sequence: TGTGCCAGCAGCTTAACCCCTGCGGGACAGGGGAATGGCTACACCTTC. Translating it yields CASSLTPAGQGNGYTF.

The chain recombines TRBV7-9 with TRBJ2-7; D call uncertain. V lost 7 bases to trimming and J lost 5 bases, with 12 bases between them. The V gene's germline CDR1 is SEHNR and CDR2 FQNEAQ (reference sequence). The CDR3 is 12 amino acids. The CDR3 region is CASTPRWHEQYF. CDR3 sequence (DNA): TGTGCCAGCACCCCCCGATGGCACGAGCAGTACTTC.

The table lists this clone with a count of one. This sequence joins TRBV5-4 and TRBJ2-7; D is uncertain. The CDR3 covers 12 residues. The V gene lost 0 bases and the J gene lost 6 bases, with 7 bases spanning the gap. Germline CDR1 and CDR2: SGHNT and YYREEE (reference sequence). The CDR3 is CASSLGGGEQYF. Written as DNA, the CDR3 is TGTGCCAGCAGCTTGGGGGGTGGCGAGCAGTACTTC.

J is TRBJ1-4 and V is TRBV27; 9 bases are shared with TRBD1. The trim removed 3 bases at V and 8 bases at J, leaving 4 bases unmatched. The CDR3 is made up of 14 amino acids. Germline V gene lookup returns CDR1 MNHEY and CDR2 SMNVEV (reference sequence). The CDR3: CASSLGTGREKLFF. CDR3 nucleotides: TGTGCCAGCAGTTTGGGGACAGGGCGGGAAAAACTGTTTTTT.

This clone was seen once. The rearrangement uses TRBV6-6 and TRBJ2-1; the D call may be TRBD1 or TRBD2 (5 bases each). This CDR3 has 15 amino acids. Trimming pared 8 bases from V and 5 bases from J, leaving 19 bases between. CDR1 is MNHNY and CDR2 is SVGAGI in the germline V gene (reference sequence). The CDR3 DNA follows: TGTGCCAGCCGATCCTTAGAGAGGGGACACAATGAGCAGTTCTTC. Protein: CASRSLERGHNEQFF.

The V call is TRBV9, the J call TRBJ1-1; tentative D call: TRBD1 (6 bases). This CDR3 has 15 amino acids. Germline V gene sequence: CDR1 SGDLS, CDR2 YYNGEE. Trimming shortened V by 4 bases and J by 0 bases, and 13 bases separated the two germline ends. CDR3 DNA sequence: TGTGCCAGCAGCAGCAGGGGCCGGATGAACACTGAAGCTTTCTTT. It is translated as CASSSRGRMNTEAFF.

By share, this clone counts as large. The CDR3 DNA is TGCGCCAGCAGCCAAGAGGCTGTGGCGGGCGATGAGCAGTTCTTC. Translating gives CASSQEAVAGDEQFF. The chain joins TRBV4-1 to TRBJ2-1; D might be TRBD2 (5 bases). This CDR3 spans 15 amino acids. V was pared by 0 bases and J by 8 bases, with 14 bases between. Germline CDR1 and CDR2: MGHRA and YSYEKL.

The V and J genes are TRBV5-1 and TRBJ2-7, with 8 positions matching TRBD1. This CDR3 is 14 amino acids long. Germline V gives CDR1 SGHRS, CDR2 YFSETQ. V dropped 2 bases and J dropped 5; count of bases not matched to a gene: 6. The CDR3 protein is CASSLRQGWDEQYF. The CDR3 DNA sequence: TGCGCCAGCAGCTTACGACAGGGGTGGGACGAGCAGTACTTC.

V gene TRBV5-6 combines with J gene TRBJ1-6; the D gene is possibly TRBD1 (5 bases). Germline values: CDR1 SGHDT, CDR2 YYEEEE. Trimming took off 0 bases at V and 14 bases at J, with 12 bases between the two ends. CDR3 length: 13 amino acids. The CDR3 region is CASSLVLQETLHF. The CDR3 DNA reads as TGTGCCAGCAGCTTGGTTCTACAGGAAACCCTCCACTTT.

The J gene is TRBJ2-1, the V gene TRBV14; no clear D gene. The CDR3 sequence is 14 residues long. Trimming shortened V by 2 bases and J by 3 bases, and 8 bases separated the two germline ends. CDR1 and CDR2 from the germline V gene are SGHDN and FVKESK. The CDR3 sequence is CASSQFPDYNEQFF. The CDR3 region has the DNA TGTGCCAGCAGCCAATTTCCGGACTACAATGAGCAGTTCTTC. Full variable domain (rest looked up from reference TRBV14 and TRBJ2-1): EAGVTQFPSHSVIEKGQTVTLRCDPISGHDNLYWYRRVMGKEIKFLLHFVKESKQDESGMPNNRFLAERTGGTYSTLKVQPAELEDSGVYFCASSQFPDYNEQFFGPGTRLTVL.

The J gene is TRBJ1-5, the V gene TRBV19, with 9 bases fitting TRBD1. V shed 5 bases and J 3 bases; nucleotides not matched to a gene: 5. The CDR3 spans 15 residues. Germline CDR1 reads LNHDA; CDR2 reads SQIVND (reference sequence). The CDR3 DNA reads as TGTGCCAGTAGTCCCGGGACAGGGCCCAATCAGCCCCAGCATTTT. Its protein product is CASSPGTGPNQPQHF.